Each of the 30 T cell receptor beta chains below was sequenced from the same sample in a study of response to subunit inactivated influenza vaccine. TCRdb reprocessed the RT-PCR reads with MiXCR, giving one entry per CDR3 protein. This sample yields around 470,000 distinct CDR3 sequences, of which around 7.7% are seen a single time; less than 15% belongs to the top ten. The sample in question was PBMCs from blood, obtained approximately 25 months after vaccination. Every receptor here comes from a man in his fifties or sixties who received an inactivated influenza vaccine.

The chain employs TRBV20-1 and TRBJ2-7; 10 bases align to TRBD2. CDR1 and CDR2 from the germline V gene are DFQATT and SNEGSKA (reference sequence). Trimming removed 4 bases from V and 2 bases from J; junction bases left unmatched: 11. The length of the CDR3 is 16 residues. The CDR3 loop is CSATDSGTSAAYEQYF. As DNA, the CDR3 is TGCAGTGCTACCGATTCCGGGACTAGCGCCGCCTACGAGCAGTACTTC.

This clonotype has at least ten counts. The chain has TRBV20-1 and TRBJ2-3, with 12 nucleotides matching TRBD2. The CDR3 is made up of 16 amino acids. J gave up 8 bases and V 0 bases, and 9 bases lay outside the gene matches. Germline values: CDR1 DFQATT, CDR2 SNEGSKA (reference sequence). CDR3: CSARDGLRTSGTTQYF. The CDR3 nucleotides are TGCAGTGCTAGAGATGGGCTGAGGACTAGCGGGACTACGCAGTATTTT.

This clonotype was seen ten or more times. The CDR3 sequence is CSVEAGLAGPYIDEQFF. The DNA of the CDR3 is TGCAGCGTTGAAGCCGGACTAGCGGGACCCTACATCGATGAGCAGTTCTTC. The rearrangement links TRBV29-1 to TRBJ2-1; 12 nucleotides line up with TRBD2. Losses at the gene ends were 1 base for V and 8 bases for J; bases not matched to a gene: 12. The CDR3 consists of 17 residues. Germline lookup yields CDR1 SQVTM and CDR2 ANQGSEA.

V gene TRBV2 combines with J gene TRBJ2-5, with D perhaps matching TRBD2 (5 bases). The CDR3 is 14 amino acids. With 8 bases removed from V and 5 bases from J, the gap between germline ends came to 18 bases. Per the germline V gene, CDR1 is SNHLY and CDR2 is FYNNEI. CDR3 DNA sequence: TGTGCCAGCCGGATCCAAGCGGTCGAGGAGACCCAGTACTTC. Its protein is CASRIQAVEETQYF.

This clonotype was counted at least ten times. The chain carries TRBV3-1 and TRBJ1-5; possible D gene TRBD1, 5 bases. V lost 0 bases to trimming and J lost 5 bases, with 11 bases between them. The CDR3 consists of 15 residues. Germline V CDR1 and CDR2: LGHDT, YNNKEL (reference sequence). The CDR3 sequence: CASSQEQAGYQPQHF. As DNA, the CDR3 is TGTGCCAGCAGCCAAGAGCAGGCAGGGTATCAGCCCCAGCATTTT.

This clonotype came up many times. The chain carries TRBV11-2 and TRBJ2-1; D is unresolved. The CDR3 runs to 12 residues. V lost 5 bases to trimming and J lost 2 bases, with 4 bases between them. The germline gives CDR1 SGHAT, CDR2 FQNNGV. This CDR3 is CASSLTYNEQFF. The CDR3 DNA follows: TGTGCCAGCAGCCTAACCTACAATGAGCAGTTCTTC.

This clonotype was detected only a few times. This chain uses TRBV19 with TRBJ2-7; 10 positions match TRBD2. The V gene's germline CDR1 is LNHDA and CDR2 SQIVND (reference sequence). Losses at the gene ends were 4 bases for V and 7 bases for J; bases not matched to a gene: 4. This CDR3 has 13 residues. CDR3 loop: CASSTSGSREQYF. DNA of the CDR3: TGTGCCAGTAGTACTAGCGGGAGTCGGGAGCAGTACTTC.

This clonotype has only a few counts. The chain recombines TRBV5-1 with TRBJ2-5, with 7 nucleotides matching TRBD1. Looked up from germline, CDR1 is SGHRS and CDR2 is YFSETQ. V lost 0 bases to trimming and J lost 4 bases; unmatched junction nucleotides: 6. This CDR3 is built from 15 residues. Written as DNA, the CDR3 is TGCGCCAGCAGCTTGGCCGGGACAGCCGCAGAGACCCAGTACTTC. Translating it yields CASSLAGTAAETQYF.

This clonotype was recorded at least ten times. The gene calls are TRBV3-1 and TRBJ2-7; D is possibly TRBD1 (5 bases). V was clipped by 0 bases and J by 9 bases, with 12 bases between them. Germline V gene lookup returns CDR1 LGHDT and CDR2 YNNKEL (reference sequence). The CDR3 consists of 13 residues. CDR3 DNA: TGTGCCAGCAGCCAAGAAAGGGGCCTCGGGCAGTACTTC. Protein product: CASSQERGLGQYF.

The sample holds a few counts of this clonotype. CDR3 nucleotide sequence: TGTGCCAGCAGCGTAGACTACCTCACAGATACGCAGTATTTT. It translates to CASSVDYLTDTQYF. J is TRBJ2-3 and V is TRBV9; no firm D call. Trimming pared 0 bases from V and 2 bases from J, leaving 7 bases between. CDR1 is SGDLS and CDR2 is YYNGEE in the germline V gene. This CDR3 region has 14 residues.

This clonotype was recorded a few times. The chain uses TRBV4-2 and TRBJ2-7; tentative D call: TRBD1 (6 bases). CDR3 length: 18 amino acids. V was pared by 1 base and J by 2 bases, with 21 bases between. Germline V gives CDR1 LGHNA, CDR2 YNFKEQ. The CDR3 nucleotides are TGTGCCAGCAGCCAAGGGATTACCGGGACAACTCGTACCTACGAGCAGTACTTC. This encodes CASSQGITGTTRTYEQYF.

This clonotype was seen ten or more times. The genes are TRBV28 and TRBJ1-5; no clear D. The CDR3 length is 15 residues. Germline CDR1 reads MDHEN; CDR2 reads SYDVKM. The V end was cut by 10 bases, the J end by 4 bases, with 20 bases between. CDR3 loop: CATRPAGLSNQPQHF. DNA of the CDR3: TGTGCCACCCGACCTGCAGGTCTCTCAAATCAGCCCCAGCATTTT.

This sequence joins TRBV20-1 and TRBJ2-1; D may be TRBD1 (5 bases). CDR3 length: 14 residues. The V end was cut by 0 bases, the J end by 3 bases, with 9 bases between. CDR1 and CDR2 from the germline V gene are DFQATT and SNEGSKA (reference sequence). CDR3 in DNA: TGCAGTGCTAGAGATAGAACAGGCTACAATGAGCAGTTCTTC. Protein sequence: CSARDRTGYNEQFF.

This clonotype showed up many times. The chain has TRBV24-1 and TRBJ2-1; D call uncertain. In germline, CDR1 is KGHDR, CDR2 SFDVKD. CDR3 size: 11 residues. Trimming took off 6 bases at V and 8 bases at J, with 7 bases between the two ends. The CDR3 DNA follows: TGTGCCACCAGTAAGTTGCATGAGCAGTTCTTC. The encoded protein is CATSKLHEQFF.

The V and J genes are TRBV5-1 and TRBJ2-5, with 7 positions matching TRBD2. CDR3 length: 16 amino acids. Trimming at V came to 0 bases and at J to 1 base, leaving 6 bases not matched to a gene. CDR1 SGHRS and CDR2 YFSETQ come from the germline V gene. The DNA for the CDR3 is TGCGCCAGCAGCTTGGCCGGGACGGGAGGCCAAGAGACCCAGTACTTC. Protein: CASSLAGTGGQETQYF.

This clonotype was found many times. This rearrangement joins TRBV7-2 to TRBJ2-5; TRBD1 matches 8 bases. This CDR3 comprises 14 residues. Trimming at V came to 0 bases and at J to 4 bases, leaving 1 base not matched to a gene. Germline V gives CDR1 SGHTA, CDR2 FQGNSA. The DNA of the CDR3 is TGTGCCAGCAGCTTAGCCAGGGGGCGAGAGACCCAGTACTTC. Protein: CASSLARGRETQYF.

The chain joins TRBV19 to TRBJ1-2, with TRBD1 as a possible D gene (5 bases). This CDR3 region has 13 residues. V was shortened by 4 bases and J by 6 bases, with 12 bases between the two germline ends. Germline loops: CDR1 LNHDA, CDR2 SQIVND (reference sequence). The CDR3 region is CASSKGTNNGYTF. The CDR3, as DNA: TGTGCCAGTAGTAAGGGGACGAACAATGGCTACACCTTC.

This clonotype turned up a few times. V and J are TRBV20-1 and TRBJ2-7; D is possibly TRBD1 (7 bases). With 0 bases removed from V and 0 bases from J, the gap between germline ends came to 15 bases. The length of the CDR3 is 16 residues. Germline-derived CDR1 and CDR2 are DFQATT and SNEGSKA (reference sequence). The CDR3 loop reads CSARDGQAGGSYEQYF. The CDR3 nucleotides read TGCAGTGCTAGAGATGGACAGGCCGGGGGCTCCTACGAGCAGTACTTC.

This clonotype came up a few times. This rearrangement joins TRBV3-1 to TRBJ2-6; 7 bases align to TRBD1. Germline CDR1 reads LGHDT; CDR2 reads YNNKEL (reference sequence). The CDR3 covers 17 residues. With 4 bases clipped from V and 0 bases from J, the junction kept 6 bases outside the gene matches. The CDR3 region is CASSPGTVHSGANVLTF. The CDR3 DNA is TGTGCCAGCAGCCCGGGGACAGTTCACTCTGGGGCCAACGTCCTGACTTTC.

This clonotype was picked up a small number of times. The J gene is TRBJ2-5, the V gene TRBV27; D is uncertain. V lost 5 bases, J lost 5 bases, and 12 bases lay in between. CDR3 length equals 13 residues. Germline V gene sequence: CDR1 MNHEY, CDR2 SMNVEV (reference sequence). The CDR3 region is CASSPGRRETQYF. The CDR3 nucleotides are TGTGCCAGCAGTCCTGGGCGACGGGAGACCCAGTACTTC.

The CDR3 loop reads CASSSNLAGLQETQYF. In nucleotides, the CDR3 is TGTGCCAGCTCGTCGAACCTAGCGGGGCTCCAAGAGACCCAGTACTTC. The J gene is TRBJ2-5, the V gene TRBV18, with 9 bases identical to TRBD2. This CDR3 is built from 16 residues. Germline V CDR1 and CDR2: KGHSH, LQKENI. The junction had 9 bases not matched to a gene; V was cut back by 6 bases and J by 1 base.

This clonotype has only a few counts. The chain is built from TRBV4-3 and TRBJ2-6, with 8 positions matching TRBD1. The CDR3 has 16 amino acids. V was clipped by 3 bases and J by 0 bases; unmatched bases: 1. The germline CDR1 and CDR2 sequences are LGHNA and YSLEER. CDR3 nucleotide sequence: TGCGCCAGCAGCCATGGACAGGGCTCTGGGGCCAACGTCCTGACTTTC. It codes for CASSHGQGSGANVLTF.

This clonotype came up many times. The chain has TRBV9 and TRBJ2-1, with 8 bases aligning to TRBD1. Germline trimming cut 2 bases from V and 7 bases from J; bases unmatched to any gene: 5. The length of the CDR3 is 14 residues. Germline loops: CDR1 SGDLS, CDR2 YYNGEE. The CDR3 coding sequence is TGTGCCAGCAGCGTTGGTGACAGGGGTAATGAGCAGTTCTTC. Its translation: CASSVGDRGNEQFF.

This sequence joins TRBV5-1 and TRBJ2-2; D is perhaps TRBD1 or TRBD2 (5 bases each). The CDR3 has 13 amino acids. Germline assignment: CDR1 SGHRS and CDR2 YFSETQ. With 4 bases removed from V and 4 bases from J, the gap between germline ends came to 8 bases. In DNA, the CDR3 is TGCGCCAGCAGCCGGGGCAGCACCGGGGAGCTGTTTTTT. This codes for CASSRGSTGELFF.

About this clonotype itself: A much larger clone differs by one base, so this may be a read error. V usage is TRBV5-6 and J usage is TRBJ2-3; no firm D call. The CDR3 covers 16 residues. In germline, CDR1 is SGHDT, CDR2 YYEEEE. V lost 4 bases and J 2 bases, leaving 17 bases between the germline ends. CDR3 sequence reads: CASSPLQARTTDTQYF. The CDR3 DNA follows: TGTGCCAGCAGCCCGTTACAAGCGAGAACCACAGATACGCAGTATTTT.

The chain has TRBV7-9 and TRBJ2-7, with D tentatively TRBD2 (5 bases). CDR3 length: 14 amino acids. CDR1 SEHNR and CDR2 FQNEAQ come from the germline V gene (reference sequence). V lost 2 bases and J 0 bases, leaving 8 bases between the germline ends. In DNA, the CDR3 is TGTGCCAGCAGCTTAAACGGGGACTCCTACGAGCAGTACTTC. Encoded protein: CASSLNGDSYEQYF.

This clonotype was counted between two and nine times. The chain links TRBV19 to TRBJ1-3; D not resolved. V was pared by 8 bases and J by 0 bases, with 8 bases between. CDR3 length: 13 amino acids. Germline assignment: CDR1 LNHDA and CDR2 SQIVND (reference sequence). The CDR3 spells CASSGLSGNTIYF. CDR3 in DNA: TGTGCCAGTTCTGGCCTCTCTGGAAACACCATATATTTT.

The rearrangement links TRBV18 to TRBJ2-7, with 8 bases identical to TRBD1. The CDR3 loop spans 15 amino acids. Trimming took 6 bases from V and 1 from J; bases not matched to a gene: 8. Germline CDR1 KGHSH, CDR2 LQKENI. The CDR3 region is CASSHRDRPSYEQYF. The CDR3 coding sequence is TGTGCCAGCTCTCACCGGGACAGGCCTTCCTACGAGCAGTACTTC.

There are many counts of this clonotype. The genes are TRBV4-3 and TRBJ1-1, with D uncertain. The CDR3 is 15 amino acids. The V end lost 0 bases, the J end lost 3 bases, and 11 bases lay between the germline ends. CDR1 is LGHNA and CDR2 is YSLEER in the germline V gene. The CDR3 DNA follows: TGCGCCAGCAGCCAAGATCTGGTTAGGGACACTGAAGCTTTCTTT. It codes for CASSQDLVRDTEAFF.

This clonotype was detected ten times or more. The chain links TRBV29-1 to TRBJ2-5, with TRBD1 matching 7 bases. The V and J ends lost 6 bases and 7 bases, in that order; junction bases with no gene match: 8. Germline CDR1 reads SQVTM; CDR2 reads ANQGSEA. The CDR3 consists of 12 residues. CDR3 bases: TGCAGCGTCATTGGGACAGCCAGGACCCAGTACTTC. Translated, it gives CSVIGTARTQYF.